Below, 3 T cell receptor beta chains from the same sample are listed, as sequenced in a study of T cells in lung cancer brain metastases. Sequencing used immunoSEQ multiplex PCR; TCRdb keeps in-frame clones, though not all of them. The sample has about 1,400 clones, 80% to 90% seen once. The sequenced sample consisted of tumor tissue from a brain metastasis. The receptors originated from a woman aged 50 to 60 with non-small cell lung cancer that had spread to the brain.

This chain connects TRBV7-8 to TRBJ2-7; perhaps TRBD2 as D (6 bases). Deletions cut 5 bases from V and 4 bases from J, with 24 bases between. The CDR3 runs to 17 residues. The V gene's germline CDR1 is SGHVS and CDR2 FQNEAQ. The CDR3 loop reads CASSVIRLVGFSYEQYF. DNA of the CDR3: TGTGCCAGCAGCGTAATAAGACTAGTGGGATTCTCGTACGAGCAGTACTTC.

The chain carries TRBV7-9 and TRBJ2-1; 10 bases map to TRBD1. Germline values: CDR1 SEHNR, CDR2 FQNEAQ (reference sequence). Germline trimming cut 5 bases from V and 1 base from J; bases unmatched to any gene: 2. The CDR3 loop spans 15 amino acids. In nucleotides, the CDR3 is TGTGCCAGCAGCGCGGGACAGGGGTCCTACAATGAGCAGTTCTTC. It specifies CASSAGQGSYNEQFF.

The V and J genes are TRBV19 and TRBJ2-1; no firm D call. Trimming cost V 3 bases and J 5 bases, with 14 bases left between them. CDR3 size: 15 residues. Germline V gives CDR1 LNHDA, CDR2 SQIVND (reference sequence). The CDR3 is CASSILMASHNEQFF. The CDR3 coding sequence is TGTGCCAGTAGTATCCTTATGGCAAGTCACAATGAGCAGTTCTTC.